Below are 30 T cell receptor beta chains sequenced from a single sample in a study of lymphopenia after photon versus proton radiotherapy. Libraries were prepared by immunoSEQ multiplex PCR; TCRdb keeps only in-frame clonotypes and omits some of them. The table lists some 170,000 clones, around nine tenths of them singletons. The sequenced sample was peripheral blood, obtained from a patient treated with photon-based radiotherapy. The receptors derive from a man aged 45 to 65 with gastric cancer.

This chain joins TRBV7-8 and TRBJ1-5; 8 nucleotides line up with TRBD1. CDR1 and CDR2 (germline): SGHVS, FQNEAQ. V shed 2 bases and J 4 bases; nucleotides not matched to a gene: 7. The CDR3 covers 16 residues. The CDR3 coding sequence is TGTGCCAGCAGCTTAAGGGGGACAGGTTCGAATCAGCCCCAGCATTTT. Its protein product is CASSLRGTGSNQPQHF.

The J gene is TRBJ2-7, the V gene TRBV7-6; D perhaps matches TRBD1 (7 bases). Germline CDR1 and CDR2: SGHVS and FNYEAQ. There are 13 residues in the CDR3. Trimming took 4 bases from V and 7 from J, leaving 14 bases between them. The CDR3 sequence is CASSSRGAGEQYF. The DNA of the CDR3 is TGTGCCAGCAGCTCCAGGGGGGCGGGGGAGCAGTACTTC.

The chain recombines TRBV6-1 with TRBJ1-3, with 7 positions matching TRBD1. Per germline, CDR1 MNHNS and CDR2 SASEGT. The V gene end was trimmed by 7 bases and the J gene end by 0 bases; junction bases not matched to a gene: 3. The CDR3 runs to 14 residues. The CDR3 region is CASTGQISGNTIYF. CDR3 nucleotide sequence: TGTGCCAGCACGGGACAGATCTCTGGAAACACCATATATTTT.

The chain uses TRBV18 and TRBJ2-7; D remains unclear. V dropped 4 bases and J dropped 4 bases, with 8 bases sitting between them. The CDR3 has 12 residues. Germline CDR1 is KGHSH and CDR2 is LQKENI. The CDR3 here is CASSRPKYEQYF. In DNA, the CDR3 is TGTGCCAGCTCACGCCCGAAGTACGAGCAGTACTTC.

The V call is TRBV5-4, the J call TRBJ2-5; 9 bases are a match to TRBD2. Germline V gene data show CDR1 as SGHNT and CDR2 as YYREEE (reference sequence). The CDR3 loop spans 15 amino acids. Unmatched junction bases numbered 3, after V lost 0 bases and J lost 3 bases. In DNA form, the CDR3 reads TGTGCCAGCAGCTTGGCCTTAGCGGGAGAAGAGACCCAGTACTTC. Amino acid sequence: CASSLALAGEETQYF.

The chain uses TRBV30 and TRBJ2-1, with TRBD2 as a possible D gene (5 bases). Germline V CDR1 and CDR2: GTSNPN, SVGIG (reference sequence). V was clipped by 0 bases and J by 10 bases, with 16 bases between them. This CDR3 contains 14 residues. CDR3 nucleotides: TGTGCCTGGAGTGTAATAATAGGGAGAGGCGAGCAGTTCTTC. The encoded protein is CAWSVIIGRGEQFF. The full variable domain, in which reference TRBV30 and TRBJ2-1 provide the parts outside the CDR3, is SQTIHQWPATLVQPVGSPLSLECTVEGTSNPNLYWYRQAAGRGLQLLFYSVGIGQISSEVPQNLSASRPQDRQFILSSKKLLLSDSGFYLCAWSVIIGRGEQFFGPGTRLTVL.

The chain has TRBV11-2 and TRBJ2-1, with D unresolved. There are 13 residues in the CDR3. The ends were cut back, 0 bases at V and 5 bases at J, with 5 bases in the middle. Germline-derived CDR1 and CDR2 are SGHAT and FQNNGV. This CDR3 is CASSLDRHNEQFF. The CDR3 DNA reads TGTGCCAGCAGCTTAGACAGACACAATGAGCAGTTCTTC.

The chain joins TRBV27 to TRBJ1-2; D is unclear. From germline, CDR1 is MNHEY and CDR2 SMNVEV (reference sequence). This CDR3 region has 15 residues. V gave up 2 bases and J gave up 0 bases, with 10 bases separating them. CDR3 residues: CASSLRAATNYGYTF. The CDR3 DNA reads TGTGCCAGCAGTTTAAGGGCAGCCACTAACTATGGCTACACCTTC.

The chain couples TRBV19 to TRBJ2-7; 8 nucleotides agree with TRBD1. Germline assignment: CDR1 LNHDA and CDR2 SQIVND (reference sequence). V lost 3 bases, J lost 0 bases, and 10 bases stayed unmatched. The CDR3 length is 17 residues. CDR3 nucleotides: TGTGCCAGTAGTATCGGCGGACAGGGAACACGCTCCTACGAGCAGTACTTC. This translates into CASSIGGQGTRSYEQYF.

The chain combines TRBV30 with TRBJ2-7; D uncertain. Germline V gene data show CDR1 as GTSNPN and CDR2 as SVGIG (reference sequence). This CDR3 is built from 15 residues. V shed 2 bases and J shed 2 bases, with 16 bases lying between them. As DNA, the CDR3 is TGTGCCTGGAGTCATGGCCATGGTCCGACCTACGAGCAGTACTTC. Its protein is CAWSHGHGPTYEQYF.

The rearrangement uses TRBV5-4 and TRBJ2-2; no firm D call. There are 13 residues in the CDR3. The V end lost 10 bases, the J end lost 5 bases, and 15 bases lay between the germline ends. The germline V gene has CDR1 SGHNT and CDR2 YYREEE (reference sequence). In DNA form, the CDR3 reads TGTGCCTGGCGAAGGATGGGGACCGGGGAGCTGTTTTTT. Its translation: CAWRRMGTGELFF.

CDR3 protein: CASRTVPGNEQFF. The CDR3 nucleotides read TGTGCCAGCAGGACTGTCCCCGGCAATGAGCAGTTCTTC. This rearrangement joins TRBV5-8 to TRBJ2-1; D is ambiguous. The V and J ends lost 5 bases and 6 bases respectively, with 12 bases between them. The CDR3 loop spans 13 amino acids. Germline V lookup: CDR1 SGHTS, CDR2 YDEGEE.

The rearrangement links TRBV19 to TRBJ1-5; a possible D gene is TRBD1 (5 bases). V lost 5 bases to trimming and J lost 3 bases, with 17 bases between them. The V gene's germline CDR1 is LNHDA and CDR2 SQIVND (reference sequence). The CDR3 contains 16 residues. The CDR3 bases are TGTGCCAGTAGTCCCCTCCAGGGTATAGACAATCAGCCCCAGCATTTT. As protein: CASSPLQGIDNQPQHF. Variable domain in full (rest from reference TRBV19 and TRBJ1-5): DGGITQSPKYLFRKEGQNVTLSCEQNLNHDAMYWYRQDPGQGLRLIYYSQIVNDFQKGDIAEGYSVSREKKESFPLTVTSAQKNPTAFYLCASSPLQGIDNQPQHFGDGTRLSIL.

There are a few counts of this clone. This chain connects TRBV27 to TRBJ1-4; TRBD1 matches at 7 bases. CDR1 MNHEY and CDR2 SMNVEV come from the germline V gene (reference sequence). Losses at the gene ends were 7 bases for V and 5 bases for J; bases not matched to a gene: 13. The CDR3 is made up of 16 amino acids. CDR3 in amino acids: CASTTSGTDLNEKLFF. In DNA, the CDR3 is TGTGCCAGCACCACGAGTGGGACAGACCTCAATGAAAAACTGTTTTTT.

The V gene is TRBV29-1, the J gene TRBJ2-3; no reliable D call. The V end was cut by 4 bases, the J end by 2 bases, with 4 bases between. This CDR3 has 11 residues. Per the germline V gene, CDR1 is SQVTM and CDR2 is ANQGSEA. The DNA of the CDR3 is TGCAGCGTTGCAGACACAGATACGCAGTATTTT. Translating it yields CSVADTDTQYF.

The chain joins TRBV28 to TRBJ2-1, with 12 bases identical to TRBD2. The CDR3 spans 16 residues. Germline V gene lookup returns CDR1 MDHEN and CDR2 SYDVKM. Trimming removed 6 bases from V and 5 bases from J; junction bases left unmatched: 8. DNA for the CDR3: TGTGCCAGCAGACTACTAGCGGGAGGTTTCCACAATGAGCAGTTCTTC. It encodes CASRLLAGGFHNEQFF.

Of note for this clone: Other DNA sequences in this specimen translate into the identical CDR3. The chain combines TRBV30 with TRBJ1-5; no clear D gene. Germline-derived CDR1 and CDR2 are GTSNPN and SVGIG (reference sequence). There are 13 residues in the CDR3. V dropped 2 bases and J dropped 0 bases, with 5 bases sitting between them. CDR3 residues: CAWSRDSNQPQHF. Written as DNA, the CDR3 is TGTGCCTGGAGTAGGGATAGCAATCAGCCCCAGCATTTT.

The genes are TRBV28 and TRBJ2-7, with 7 positions matching TRBD1. Germline values: CDR1 MDHEN, CDR2 SYDVKM. This CDR3 has 14 amino acids. After removal of 2 bases from V and 5 bases from J, the junction contained 6 bases not matched to a gene. The CDR3 DNA reads as TGTGCCAGCAGTTTAGGGCAGGGGGTCCACGAGCAGTACTTC. It codes for CASSLGQGVHEQYF.

The chain employs TRBV6-6 and TRBJ1-4; D is perhaps TRBD1 (5 bases). The CDR3 extends over 11 amino acids. In germline, CDR1 is MNHNY, CDR2 SVGAGI (reference sequence). Trimming took off 10 bases at V and 5 bases at J, with 8 bases between the two ends. The CDR3 nucleotides read TGTGCCACTGCAGGGAATGAAAAACTGTTTTTT. Protein sequence: CATAGNEKLFF.

V usage is TRBV5-6 and J usage is TRBJ2-5; D is unresolved. V gave up 4 bases and J gave up 1 base, with 2 bases separating them. The CDR3 is 11 residues long. Germline CDR1 reads SGHDT; CDR2 reads YYEEEE. CDR3 region: CASSIQETQYF. The CDR3 DNA reads as TGTGCCAGCAGCATCCAAGAGACCCAGTACTTC.

V gene TRBV4-1 combines with J gene TRBJ2-1; 8 nucleotides match TRBD2. The V and J ends lost 5 bases and 2 bases, in that order; junction bases with no gene match: 11. CDR1 is MGHRA, CDR2 YSYEKL, per germline. The CDR3 consists of 17 residues. The CDR3 bases are TGCGCCAGCAGCACCGGAGCTTTCGGGAGGGCCTACAATGAGCAGTTCTTC. This encodes CASSTGAFGRAYNEQFF.

The chain recombines TRBV6-4 with TRBJ2-2; 8 positions match TRBD2. Germline values: CDR1 MRHNA, CDR2 SNTAGT. CDR3 length equals 16 residues. With V trimmed by 5 bases and J by 6 bases, 11 bases remained unmatched. The CDR3, as DNA: TGTGCCAGCAGTCCCGGGACTGCCGGGGGGGCCGGGGAGCTGTTTTTT. Translated: CASSPGTAGGAGELFF.

The chain links TRBV7-2 to TRBJ2-7; 9 positions agree with TRBD1. CDR1 is SGHTA, CDR2 FQGNSA, per germline. The CDR3 covers 14 residues. With 1 base clipped from V and 3 bases from J, the junction kept 1 base outside the gene matches. DNA of the CDR3: TGTGCCAGCAGCTTAGGGACAGGGGTCTACGAGCAGTACTTC. Its translation is CASSLGTGVYEQYF.

This chain links TRBV5-5 with TRBJ1-1, with a weak D call TRBD1 (5 bases). Germline CDR1 SGHKS, CDR2 YYEKEE (reference sequence). The CDR3 totals 14 residues. Deletions cut 2 bases from V and 4 bases from J, with 12 bases between. CDR3 nucleotide sequence: TGTGCCAGCAGCTTTCCCTCAGGGTCCACTGAAGCTTTCTTT. This codes for CASSFPSGSTEAFF.

The chain links TRBV30 to TRBJ1-2; D is undetermined. V dropped 0 bases and J dropped 1 base, with 9 bases sitting between them. CDR3 length: 14 residues. Germline CDR1 and CDR2: GTSNPN and SVGIG (reference sequence). The CDR3 is CAWSVLEGNYGYTF. The CDR3 nucleotides are TGTGCCTGGAGTGTATTAGAGGGTAACTATGGCTACACCTTC.

The V and J genes are TRBV11-3 and TRBJ2-5, with 7 bases fitting TRBD1. Matching the DNA end better, TRBJ2-7 makes the J call doubtful. The CDR3 contains 13 residues. Germline assignment: CDR1 SGHNT and CDR2 YENEEA. The CDR3 DNA follows: TGTGCCAGCAGCTTTGGGACAGCCTACGAGCAGTACTTC. Translated: CASSFGTAYEQYF.

This clone was seen a handful of times. This chain uses TRBV2 with TRBJ1-1; D is perhaps TRBD1 (6 bases). This CDR3 comprises 16 residues. The V end lost 7 bases, the J end lost 4 bases, and 22 bases lay between the germline ends. The germline gives CDR1 SNHLY, CDR2 FYNNEI. CDR3 sequence reads: CASTLSFYRVGTEAFF. DNA for the CDR3: TGTGCCAGCACACTTTCATTTTACAGGGTCGGCACTGAAGCTTTCTTT.

Details on this clone: Other nucleotide sequences from this sample produce the same CDR3. The chain carries TRBV5-1 and TRBJ1-1, with D unclear. The CDR3 loop spans 13 amino acids. Trimming took 0 bases from V and 1 from J, leaving 4 bases between them. From germline, CDR1 is SGHRS and CDR2 YFSETQ. Here the CDR3 reads CASSLAGNTEAFF. CDR3 coding DNA: TGCGCCAGCAGCTTGGCCGGGAACACTGAAGCTTTCTTT.

The V gene is TRBV7-2, the J gene TRBJ2-3, with TRBD2 identical over 8 bases. The CDR3 extends over 16 amino acids. Germline CDR1 reads SGHTA; CDR2 reads FQGNSA. V was pared by 5 bases and J by 0 bases, with 7 bases of the junction left unmatched. Here the CDR3 DNA reads TGTGCCAGCAGCCCTGGACTAGCAGTTAGCACAGATACGCAGTATTTT. This sequence encodes CASSPGLAVSTDTQYF. Based on the CDR3 plus reference TRBV7-2 and TRBJ2-3, the full variable domain is GAGVSQSPSNKVTEKGKDVELRCDPISGHTALYWYRQSLGQGLEFLIYFQGNSAPDKSGLPSDRFSAERTGGSVSTLTIQRTQQEDSAVYLCASSPGLAVSTDTQYFGPGTRLTVL.

This chain uses TRBV5-1 with TRBJ1-2; D remains ambiguous. The germline V gene has CDR1 SGHRS and CDR2 YFSETQ. The CDR3 contains 15 residues. V lost 0 bases and J 0 bases, leaving 9 bases between the germline ends. CDR3: CASSLGTQPNYGYTF. In DNA, the CDR3 is TGCGCCAGCAGCTTGGGTACACAACCTAACTATGGCTACACCTTC.